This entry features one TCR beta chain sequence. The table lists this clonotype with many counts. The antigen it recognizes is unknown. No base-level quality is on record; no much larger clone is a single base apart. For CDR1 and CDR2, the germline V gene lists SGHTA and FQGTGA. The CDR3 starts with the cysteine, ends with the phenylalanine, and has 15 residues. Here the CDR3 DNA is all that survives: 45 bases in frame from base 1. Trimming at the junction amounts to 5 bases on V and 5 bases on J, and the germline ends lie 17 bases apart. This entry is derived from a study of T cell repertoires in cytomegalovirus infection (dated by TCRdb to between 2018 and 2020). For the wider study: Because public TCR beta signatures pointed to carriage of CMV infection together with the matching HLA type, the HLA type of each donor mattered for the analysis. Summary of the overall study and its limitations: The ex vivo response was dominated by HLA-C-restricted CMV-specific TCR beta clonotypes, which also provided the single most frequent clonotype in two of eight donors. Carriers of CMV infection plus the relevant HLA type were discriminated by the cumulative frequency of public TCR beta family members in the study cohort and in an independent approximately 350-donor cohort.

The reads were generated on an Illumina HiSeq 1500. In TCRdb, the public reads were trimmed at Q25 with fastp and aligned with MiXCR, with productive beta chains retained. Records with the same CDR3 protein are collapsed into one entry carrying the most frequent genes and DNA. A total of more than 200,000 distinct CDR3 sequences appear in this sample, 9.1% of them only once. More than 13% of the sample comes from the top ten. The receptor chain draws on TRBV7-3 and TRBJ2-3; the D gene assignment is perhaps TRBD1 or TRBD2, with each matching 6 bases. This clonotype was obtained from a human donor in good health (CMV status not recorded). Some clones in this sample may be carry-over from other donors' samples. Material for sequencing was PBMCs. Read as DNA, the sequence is TGTGCCAGCAGCGTCCGAGGGGGGCCGGGAGATACGCAGTATTTT. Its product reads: CASSVRGGPGDTQYF. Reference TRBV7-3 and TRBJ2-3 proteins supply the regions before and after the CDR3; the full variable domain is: GAGVSQTPSNKVTEKGKYVELRCDPISGHTALYWYRQSLGQGPEFLIYFQGTGAADDSGLPNDRFFAVRPEGSVSTLKIQRTERGDSAVYLCASSVRGGPGDTQYFGPGTRLTVL.